The rows below give T cell receptor beta chains drawn from one sample of a study of T cell repertoires in cytomegalovirus infection. TCRdb re-called the reads with MiXCR, one entry per CDR3 protein. The sample records roughly 230,000 distinct CDR3 sequences, around 6.6% being singletons. The sequenced sample was PBMCs. The receptors come from a human donor in good health (CMV status not recorded). Some clones in this sample may be carry-over from other donors' samples. CDR3s leave out the opening cysteine and the closing phenylalanine or tryptophan. Only some rows state a clone size, as once, few, many or a class for expanded clones.

TRBJ1-5	14	many	TRBV12-3/TRBV12-4	ASSLDRGGGNQPQH
TRBJ2-7	9	many	TRBV6-6	ASSFEHEQY
TRBJ1-5	12	few	TRBV20-1	SVRGGGQGQPQH
TRBJ2-1	16	many	TRBV20-1	SARDPLAGRTSYNEQF
TRBJ2-7	11	many	TRBV11-3	ASSLGPGAEQY
TRBJ2-7	13	few	TRBV29-1	SVVAGTGFSYEQY
TRBJ2-1	12	few	TRBV29-1	SVVTSGVYNEQF
TRBJ2-5	12	many	TRBV6-2/TRBV6-3	ASRLPDRAETQY
TRBJ1-6	14	many	TRBV6-5	ASSYSGSLYNSPLH
TRBJ2-7	10	many	TRBV7-2	ASSWAGYEQY
TRBJ2-7	12	many	TRBV7-2	ASSPRGSSYEQY
TRBJ1-5	13	-	TRBV14	ASSQGPQSHQPQH
TRBJ2-2	11	many	TRBV11-2	ASSLSRTGELF
TRBJ2-3	13	-	TRBV11-2	ASSFLAGGPDTQY
TRBJ2-2	13	few	TRBV5-1	ASSLDGRVTGELF
TRBJ2-3	16	many	TRBV9	ASSVDPGGTGSTDTQY
TRBJ1-1	10	few	TRBV28	ASSFNLAEAF
TRBJ1-4	11	many	TRBV28	ASLDRANEKLF
TRBJ1-2	10	many	TRBV7-2	ASSFSTGRYT
TRBJ1-2	11	many	TRBV29-1	SAAGQFVDGYT
TRBJ2-5	13	many	TRBV7-2	ASRPRLAGDETQY
TRBJ1-5	13	many	TRBV6-2/TRBV6-3	ASSLQTGRSQPQH
TRBJ1-1	12	many	TRBV19	ASSNQGGRTEAF
TRBJ2-7	14	many	TRBV7-6	ASSPRIVGLSYEQY
TRBJ2-7	15	many	TRBV6-5	ASSYSRTTDLSYEQY
TRBJ1-1	13	many	TRBV7-2	ASSFGRPADTEAF
TRBJ1-5	14	many	TRBV6-2/TRBV6-3	ASSYSVARQDQPQH
TRBJ2-2	14	many	TRBV5-6	ASSSRQGGFTGELF
TRBJ2-5	16	-	TRBV20-1	SARGGLAGEGTRETQY
TRBJ1-3	12	many	TRBV7-2	ASSLRSMGNTIY
TRBJ2-1	14	few	TRBV19	ASSIRASGGYNEQF
TRBJ1-2	13	many	TRBV7-2	ASSLLTGGNYGYT
TRBJ2-1	10	many	TRBV9	ASSVGDNEQF
TRBJ2-1	12	few	TRBV9	ASRGGTEHNEQF
TRBJ1-2	15	many	TRBV4-1	ASSQAGQGAYNYGYT
TRBJ1-4	13	many	TRBV6-5	ASSYSYTGEEKLF
TRBJ1-1	10	many	TRBV29-1	SVLTGIGEAF
TRBJ2-2	13	few	TRBV7-2	ASSLALLGTGELF
TRBJ2-3	13	many	TRBV7-2	ASSLMAGSTDTQY
TRBJ2-3	13	many	TRBV7-2	ASSLGQTLTDTQY
TRBJ2-5	14	many	TRBV7-3	ASSLRGPGQQETQY
TRBJ2-1	14	many	TRBV28	ASTLQGRGAYNEQF
TRBJ1-2	12	many	TRBV6-5	ASGGERDNDGYT
TRBJ2-1	13	many	TRBV20-1	SASPTSLGRNEQF
TRBJ2-5	11	-	TRBV7-3	ASSVKGQETQY
TRBJ1-1	9	many	TRBV9	ASSVDREAF
TRBJ1-5	10	many	TRBV7-8	ASSPGQGLQH
TRBJ1-4	13	many	TRBV2	ASSDASGDNEKLF
TRBJ2-3	13	many	TRBV29-1	SVSMWTGSTDTQY
TRBJ2-5	13	many	TRBV7-3	ASSLQPGALETQY
TRBJ1-1	11	many	TRBV6-2/TRBV6-3	ASARVRITEAF
TRBJ2-4	12	many	TRBV28	ASTVGASVNIQY
TRBJ2-7	11	many	TRBV7-9	ASSSDSSYEQY
TRBJ1-1	11	many	TRBV10-3	AISMEPNTEAF
TRBJ2-3	10	few	TRBV20-1	SLTSGTDTQY
TRBJ1-1	10	few	TRBV5-6	ASSRGETEAF
TRBJ2-1	12	-	TRBV29-1	SGLGQLGYNEQF
TRBJ1-2	10	many	TRBV7-2	ASSLRLSGYT
TRBJ2-3	12	few	TRBV29-1	SVVASGLTDTQY